The present T cell receptor (beta chain) was sequenced within a study of identical twins. Study outcomes and limitations: Insertions ran lower in abundant cord blood beta clonotypes, though not in memory repertoires.

Germline V gene sequence: CDR1 SGHRS, CDR2 YFSETQ. CDR3 length: 14 amino acids. Trimming shortened V by 0 bases and J by 1 base, and 7 bases separated the two germline ends. A universal primer site was added by template switching, and unique molecular identifiers were carried by the cDNA. MiXCR, applied by TCRdb to the 5' RACE reads, yields one record per CDR3 protein. Of roughly 480,000 distinct CDR3 sequences in the sample, approximately 24% were seen once. This clonotype was seen a handful of times. Antigen specificity is unknown. The same sample was also used in a study of T cells expressing NK-cell markers.

The rearrangement joins TRBV5-1 to TRBJ2-5, with unresolved D. The sample consisted of CD4+ T cells sorted from blood. The source of this sequence is a woman between 18 and 29 years old in good health. The CDR3 sequence is CASSLVQFQETQYF. CDR3 in DNA: TGCGCCAGCAGCTTGGTTCAGTTCCAAGAGACCCAGTACTTC. Full variable domain (outside the CDR3, taken from reference TRBV5-1 and TRBJ2-5): KAGVTQTPRYLIKTRGQQVTLSCSPISGHRSVSWYQQTPGQGLQFLFEYFSETQRNKGNFPGRFSGRQFSNSRSEMNVSTLELGDSALYLCASSLVQFQETQYFGPGTRLLVL.